The sequence of this TCR beta chain was determined in a study of CXCR3-negative and CXCR3-positive naive CD8 T cells. Preparation of TRB cDNA libraries relied on 5' RACE carrying UMI labels. TCRdb re-called the 5' RACE reads and gives one entry per CDR3 protein, without DNA. Found here are approximately 39,000 distinct CDR3 sequences; the top ten clones hold about 14%. Study-level findings and limits: Comparably high diversity was seen in both naive subsets, and much lower diversity in memory CD8+ cells.

This CDR3 contains 13 residues. For this clonotype: Its antigen is unknown.

The chain uses TRBV21-1 and TRBJ1-5. TRBV21-1 is designated a pseudogene. This receptor was identified in a human donor in good health. Some clones in this sample may be carry-over from other donors' samples. The specimen was memory CD8+ T cells from blood. The CDR3 sequence is CASSKEQNQPQHF.